This T cell receptor (beta chain) was sequenced during a study of OX40 agonist ivuxolimab in advanced cancers. At the level of the whole study: The costimulatory receptor OX40 (CD134) was targeted by ivuxolimab, a fully human IgG2 agonistic monoclonal antibody. Intravenous ivuxolimab was administered to patients every 2 weeks at six dose levels: 0.01, 0.1, 0.3, 1.5, 3 and 10 mg/kg. Partial responses occurred in three dose-escalation patients, of whom one had hepatocellular carcinoma and two had cutaneous melanoma. Among the approximately 50 dose-escalation patients, some 20 had hepatocellular carcinoma, 15 or so melanoma, 9 renal cell carcinoma and 9 head and neck cancer. A male proportion of 82.7% and a mean age of approximately 55 years, ranging from roughly 20 to 80, were recorded for the dose-escalation cohort. Patients were allowed to have had prior anti-PD-1, anti-PD-L1 or anti-CTLA-4 therapy, and around 37% of the dose-escalation patients had previously received checkpoint inhibitors. Peripheral TCRbeta sequencing aimed to test whether ivuxolimab altered TCR sequence diversity and caused clonal T-cell expansion. The paper describes the monotherapy dose-escalation part (N ≈ 52 patients) of the phase I trial of ivuxolimab. Broad study findings and their caveats: After ivuxolimab, more expanded clones were found on average in CD8+ T cells than in CD4+ T cells. Clonal expansion of both CD4+ and CD8+ blood T cells was observed from baseline to week 6 at doses 0.1 to 3.0 mg/kg. Antigen specificity was not determined for the clonally expanded peripheral T cells. Partial responders in the 0.1-3.0 mg/kg groups had among the lowest normalized peripheral clonal expansion, especially among CD8+ T cells. Low levels of normalized T-cell clonal expansion were also seen in some nonresponding patients.

For sequencing of the TCRbeta CDR3 region, genomic DNA was extracted from the sorted cells. The immunoSEQ Assay was used for sequencing of TCRbeta CDR3 regions. The clones in this table, taken by TCRdb from immuneACCESS, are in-frame only. Not every clone is retained; where verified, under half of the shortfall comes from an unresolved V gene, and the cause of the rest is unknown. In this sample the table shows around 50,000 clones, approximately 78% of which occur a single time. The biggest ten clones account for about 0.8% of the sample. CDR1 and CDR2 are drawn from the germline V gene: SNHLY, FYNNEI. V is pared back by 3 bases and J by 3 bases, with 12 bases lying between the germline termini. The CDR3 runs 14 amino acids, cysteine and phenylalanine included. This entry keeps only the CDR3 DNA: 42 bases, framed from base 1. Patients with autoimmune disease history or receiving systemic immunosuppression were excluded from the trial. Peripheral blood for TCR sequencing was drawn from every dose cohort at baseline, at cycle 4 day 1 and at cycle 7 day 1. The samples were drawn from a first-in-human, open-label, multicenter phase I dose-escalation trial of ivuxolimab. Adults with locally advanced or metastatic melanoma, renal cell, hepatocellular, or head and neck squamous cell carcinoma were enrolled in the trial. Before TCR sequencing, CD4+ and CD8+ T cells were separately sorted from peripheral blood.

Regarding this clone: What this receptor recognizes is not known. Qualities for individual bases were not recorded, and no much larger clone is one base off.

The chain uses TRBV2 and TRBJ2-7, and TRBD1 may be the D gene, going by 5 matching bases. The specimen comprised CD4+ or CD8+ T cells sorted from blood, sampled in a trial of the OX40 agonist ivuxolimab. The TCR comes from an adult with an advanced solid tumor such as melanoma, head and neck, liver or kidney cancer. The CDR3 corresponds to CASSDWTPNYEQYF. At the DNA level, the sequence is TGTGCCAGCAGTGATTGGACACCGAACTACGAGCAGTACTTC.